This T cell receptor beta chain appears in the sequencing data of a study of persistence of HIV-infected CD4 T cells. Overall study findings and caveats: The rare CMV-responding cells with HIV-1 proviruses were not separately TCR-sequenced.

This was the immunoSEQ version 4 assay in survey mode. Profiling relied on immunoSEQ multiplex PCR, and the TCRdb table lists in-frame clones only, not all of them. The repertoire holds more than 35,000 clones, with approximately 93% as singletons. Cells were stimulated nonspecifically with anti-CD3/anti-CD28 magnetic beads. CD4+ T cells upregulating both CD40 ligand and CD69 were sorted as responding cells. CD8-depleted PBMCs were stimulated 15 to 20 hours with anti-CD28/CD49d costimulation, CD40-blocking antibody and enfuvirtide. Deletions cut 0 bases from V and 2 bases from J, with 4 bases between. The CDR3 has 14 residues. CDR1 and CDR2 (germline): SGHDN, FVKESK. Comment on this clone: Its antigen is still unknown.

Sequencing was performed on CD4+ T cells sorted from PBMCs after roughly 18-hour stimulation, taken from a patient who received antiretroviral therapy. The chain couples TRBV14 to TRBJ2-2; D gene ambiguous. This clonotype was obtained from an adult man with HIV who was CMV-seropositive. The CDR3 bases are TGTGCCAGCAGCCAAGATCTTAACACCGGGGAGCTGTTTTTT. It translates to CASSQDLNTGELFF.